Below, 13 T cell receptor beta chains from the same sample are listed, as sequenced in a study of T-cell memory formation after mild COVID-19 (dated by TCRdb to the early 2020s). Receptor libraries were prepared by 5' RACE. The sample was run on an Illumina NovaSeq 6000. The public reads were run again by TCRdb, first through fastp at Q25 and then through MiXCR, and only productive beta chains were kept. Entries are consolidated by CDR3 protein sequence, retaining the most common genes and DNA. This sample has 150,000 to 200,000 distinct CDR3 sequences in its table, and roughly 15% of those were observed once. Roughly 15% of the sample is held by the ten biggest clonotypes. Sequencing was performed on PBMCs or a T cell subset sorted from them (not recorded which). All receptors derive from an adult woman who had mild COVID-19 (a few samples of this study predate the infection). The sample titles of this study are shuffled in the database, so cell type and time point are left out; the donor was told from shared clones.

This clonotype was detected only a few times. The chain employs TRBV30 and TRBJ1-1; maybe TRBD1 (6 bases). Trimming took 0 bases from V and 4 from J, leaving 9 bases between them. Germline values: CDR1 GTSNPN, CDR2 SVGIG (reference sequence). The CDR3 totals 13 residues. The CDR3 DNA reads TGTGCCTGGAGTGTTCAGGGGCGCACTGAAGCTTTCTTT. This sequence encodes CAWSVQGRTEAFF. Full variable domain (rest looked up from reference TRBV30 and TRBJ1-1): SQTIHQWPATLVQPVGSPLSLECTVEGTSNPNLYWYRQAAGRGLQLLFYSVGIGQISSEVPQNLSASRPQDRQFILSSKKLLLSDSGFYLCAWSVQGRTEAFFGQGTRLTVV.

This clonotype was counted only a few times. This chain uses TRBV5-1 with TRBJ2-1, with D perhaps matching TRBD1 (6 bases). The germline CDR1 and CDR2 sequences are SGHRS and YFSETQ. The CDR3 runs 14 residues. V was cut by 0 bases and J by 7 bases, with 11 bases left in between. CDR3 protein: CASSLGGPLNEQFF. The CDR3, as DNA: TGCGCCAGCAGCTTGGGGGGGCCGTTAAATGAGCAGTTCTTC.

This clonotype has only a few counts. The rearrangement joins TRBV7-9 to TRBJ1-2; D is possibly TRBD1 (6 bases). This CDR3 is 15 amino acids long. Trimming removed 1 base at V and 4 bases at J, with 13 bases between. Germline V lookup: CDR1 SEHNR, CDR2 FQNEAQ (reference sequence). CDR3 DNA sequence: TGTGCCAGCAGCTTAGAACTGGGGGCCGGCTATGGCTACACCTTC. It encodes CASSLELGAGYGYTF.

This clonotype was seen only a few times. This chain uses TRBV7-3 with TRBJ2-6; TRBD1 agrees at 9 bases. J lost 2 bases, V lost 5 bases, and 10 bases had no gene match. The germline gives CDR1 SGHTA, CDR2 FQGTGA. This CDR3 has 18 residues. CDR3 coding DNA: TGTGCCAGCAGCGCACAGGGGGCGCTCGCTACTGGGGCCAACGTCCTGACTTTC. Residues: CASSAQGALATGANVLTF.

This chain connects TRBV4-3 to TRBJ2-7; 10 bases line up with TRBD2. The CDR3 length is 15 residues. Per the germline V gene, CDR1 is LGHNA and CDR2 is YSLEER. J lost 5 bases, V lost 5 bases, and 9 bases had no gene match. The CDR3 is CASSSSRLAGDEQYF. DNA for the CDR3: TGCGCCAGCAGCAGCAGTCGGCTAGCGGGAGACGAGCAGTACTTC.

The V and J genes are TRBV29-1 and TRBJ2-1; 8 bases align to TRBD2. The CDR3 is 14 residues long. V lost 7 bases, J lost 4 bases, and 9 bases stayed unmatched. CDR1 and CDR2 (germline): SQVTM, ANQGSEA. The CDR3: CSAFSGTLYNEQFF. The CDR3 DNA follows: TGCAGCGCCTTTAGCGGGACCCTGTACAATGAGCAGTTCTTC.

This clonotype was observed at least ten times. V and J are TRBV5-6 and TRBJ2-7; TRBD1 matches at 9 bases. The CDR3 contains 13 residues. J was trimmed by 13 bases and V by 2 bases; bases with no gene match: 10. CDR1 is SGHDT, CDR2 YYEEEE, per germline. The chain's CDR3 is CASSLEPGQGSYF. In DNA form, the CDR3 reads TGTGCCAGCAGCTTAGAGCCGGGACAGGGCTCCTACTTC.

This clonotype has more than one count but fewer than ten. The CDR3, as DNA: TGCGCCAGCAGCCAACCCAGGACAGGGTCTCACCAAGAGACCCAGTACTTC. Amino acid sequence: CASSQPRTGSHQETQYF. The rearrangement joins TRBV4-1 to TRBJ2-5, with 8 bases that match TRBD1. V lost 2 bases, J lost 0 bases, and 8 bases stayed unmatched. The CDR3 runs to 17 residues. Per germline, CDR1 MGHRA and CDR2 YSYEKL.

The chain carries TRBV7-6 and TRBJ1-1; possible D gene TRBD1, 6 bases. The V gene's germline CDR1 is SGHVS and CDR2 FNYEAQ. The CDR3 length is 17 residues. V was trimmed by 5 bases and J by 1 base, leaving 20 bases between them. CDR3 loop: CASSAGAWQAQNTEAFF. The CDR3 DNA is TGTGCCAGCAGCGCAGGGGCCTGGCAGGCTCAGAACACTGAAGCTTTCTTT.

A word on this clonotype: Relative to the germline gene, one junction end is altered; a read error may explain this. The V and J genes are TRBV25-1 and TRBJ2-1; the D gene is possibly TRBD2 (6 bases). Looked up from germline, CDR1 is MGHDK and CDR2 is SYGVNS. The CDR3 consists of 14 residues. The CDR3 sequence: CDSSDPLGSAEQFF. In DNA form, the CDR3 reads TGTGACAGCAGTGATCCCCTCGGGAGCGCGGAGCAGTTCTTC.

This clonotype was counted a few times. Here the CDR3 DNA reads TGTGCCAGCAGTTTAAACGTCCGGACCCAGTACTTC. It codes for CASSLNVRTQYF. J is TRBJ2-5 and V is TRBV12-3 or TRBV12-4, with D hard to call. The CDR3 has 12 residues. The germline V and J ends were trimmed by 2 bases and 7 bases, with 8 bases remaining between them.

CDR3 coding DNA: TGCGCCCTGAGCACGGGGGGTAGCAATCAGCCCCAGCATTTT. It encodes CALSTGGSNQPQHF. The J gene is TRBJ1-5, the V gene TRBV10-2; possibly TRBD1 for D (5 bases). In germline, CDR1 is WSHSY, CDR2 SAAADI. V gave up 11 bases and J gave up 0 bases, with 14 bases separating them. The CDR3 spans 14 residues.

This clonotype has a handful of counts. The chain recombines TRBV7-8 with TRBJ2-2; a weak D match, TRBD1 (6 bases). The CDR3 contains 16 residues. V was clipped by 5 bases and J by 4 bases, with 17 bases between them. Germline V gene data show CDR1 as SGHVS and CDR2 as FQNEAQ. CDR3 in amino acids: CASSQLAGQITGELFF. CDR3 nucleotides: TGTGCCAGCAGCCAGCTCGCCGGACAGATCACCGGGGAGCTGTTTTTT.